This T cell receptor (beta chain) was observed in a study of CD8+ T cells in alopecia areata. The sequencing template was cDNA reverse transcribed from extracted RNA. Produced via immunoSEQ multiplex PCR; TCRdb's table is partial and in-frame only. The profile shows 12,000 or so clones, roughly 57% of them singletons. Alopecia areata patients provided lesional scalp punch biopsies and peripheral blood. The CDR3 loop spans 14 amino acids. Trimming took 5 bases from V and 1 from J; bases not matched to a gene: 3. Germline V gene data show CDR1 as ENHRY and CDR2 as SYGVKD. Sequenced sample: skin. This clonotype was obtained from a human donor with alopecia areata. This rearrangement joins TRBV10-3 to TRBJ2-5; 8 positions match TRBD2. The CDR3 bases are TGTGCCATCAGTCCGGGAGGGGCCCAAGAGACCCAGTACTTC. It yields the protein CAISPGGAQETQYF.